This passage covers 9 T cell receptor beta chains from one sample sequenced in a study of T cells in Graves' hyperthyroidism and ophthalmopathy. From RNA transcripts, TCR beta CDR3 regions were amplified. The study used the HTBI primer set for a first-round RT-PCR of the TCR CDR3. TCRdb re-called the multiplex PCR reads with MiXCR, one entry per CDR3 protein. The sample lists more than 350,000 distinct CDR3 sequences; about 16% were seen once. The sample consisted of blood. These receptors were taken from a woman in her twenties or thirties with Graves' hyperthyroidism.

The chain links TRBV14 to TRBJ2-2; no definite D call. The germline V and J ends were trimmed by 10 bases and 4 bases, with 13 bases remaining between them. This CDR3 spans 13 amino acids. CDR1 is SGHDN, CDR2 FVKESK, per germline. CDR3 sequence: CATGFDLTGELFF. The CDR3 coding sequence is TGTGCCACCGGATTCGATCTCACCGGGGAGCTGTTTTTT. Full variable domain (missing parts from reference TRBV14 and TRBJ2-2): EAGVTQFPSHSVIEKGQTVTLRCDPISGHDNLYWYRRVMGKEIKFLLHFVKESKQDESGMPNNRFLAERTGGTYSTLKVQPAELEDSGVYFCATGFDLTGELFFGEGSRLTVL.

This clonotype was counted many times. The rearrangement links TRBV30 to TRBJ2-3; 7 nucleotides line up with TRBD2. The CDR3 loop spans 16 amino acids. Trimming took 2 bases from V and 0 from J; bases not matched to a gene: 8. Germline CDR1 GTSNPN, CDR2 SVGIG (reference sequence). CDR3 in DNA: TGTGCCTGGAGTCCCCTAGCGGTTACTAGCACAGATACGCAGTATTTT. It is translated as CAWSPLAVTSTDTQYF.

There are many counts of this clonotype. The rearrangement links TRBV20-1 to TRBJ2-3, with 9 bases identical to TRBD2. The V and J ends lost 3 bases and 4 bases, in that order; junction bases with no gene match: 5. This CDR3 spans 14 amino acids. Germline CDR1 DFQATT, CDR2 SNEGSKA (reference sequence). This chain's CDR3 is CSARMTSGADTQYF. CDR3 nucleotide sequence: TGCAGTGCTAGGATGACTAGCGGAGCAGATACGCAGTATTTT.

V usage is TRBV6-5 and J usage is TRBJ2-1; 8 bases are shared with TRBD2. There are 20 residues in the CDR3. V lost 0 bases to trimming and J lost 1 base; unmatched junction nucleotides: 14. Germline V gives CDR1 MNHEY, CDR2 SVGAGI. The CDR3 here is CASSYSTASGYTFSYNEQFF. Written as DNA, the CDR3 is TGTGCCAGCAGTTACTCGACGGCTAGCGGGTATACTTTTTCCTACAATGAGCAGTTCTTC.

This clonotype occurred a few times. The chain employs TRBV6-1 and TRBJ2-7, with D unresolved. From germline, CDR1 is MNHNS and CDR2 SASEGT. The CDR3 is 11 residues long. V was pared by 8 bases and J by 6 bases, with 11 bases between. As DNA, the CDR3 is TGTGCCAGCCGACAACTAACCGAGCAGTACTTC. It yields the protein CASRQLTEQYF.

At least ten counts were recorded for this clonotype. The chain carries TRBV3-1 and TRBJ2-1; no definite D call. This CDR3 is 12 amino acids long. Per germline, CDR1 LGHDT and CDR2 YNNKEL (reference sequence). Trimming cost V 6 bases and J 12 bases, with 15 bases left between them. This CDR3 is CASSLPGVVQFF. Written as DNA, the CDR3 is TGTGCCAGCAGTTTACCAGGAGTGGTGCAGTTCTTC.

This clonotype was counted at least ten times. The chain's CDR3 is CAISERAKSGYEQYF. CDR3 in DNA: TGTGCCATCAGTGAGAGGGCCAAATCCGGATACGAGCAGTACTTC. The chain recombines TRBV10-3 with TRBJ2-7, with D uncertain. CDR1 is ENHRY and CDR2 is SYGVKD in the germline V gene. Trimming took 2 bases from V and 4 from J, leaving 15 bases between them. There are 15 residues in the CDR3.

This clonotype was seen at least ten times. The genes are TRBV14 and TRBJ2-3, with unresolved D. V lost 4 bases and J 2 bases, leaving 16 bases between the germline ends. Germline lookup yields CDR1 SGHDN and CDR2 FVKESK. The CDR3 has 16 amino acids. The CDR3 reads CASSPHESVYTDTQYF. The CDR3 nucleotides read TGTGCCAGCAGCCCCCATGAGAGCGTCTACACAGATACGCAGTATTTT.

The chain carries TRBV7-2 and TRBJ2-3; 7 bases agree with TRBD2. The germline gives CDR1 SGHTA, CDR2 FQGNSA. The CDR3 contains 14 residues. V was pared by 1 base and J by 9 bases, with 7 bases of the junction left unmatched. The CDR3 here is CASSLVLAEPTQYF. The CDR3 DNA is TGTGCCAGCAGCTTAGTCCTAGCGGAACCCACGCAGTATTTT.